This T cell receptor (beta chain) originates from a study of T cells after yellow fever vaccination (dated 2019 in TCRdb). With respect to the entire study: Libraries from fractions with low cell numbers were prepared with the SMART-Seq v4 Ultra Low Input RNA kit. Blood was drawn at multiple timepoints before and after primary and secondary immunization, with bulk PBMC replicates and cell subsets isolated. To follow T-cell clones before and after both primary and booster YFV17D yellow fever vaccination, bulk TCR alpha and beta repertoires underwent longitudinal sequencing. Two healthy male donors, one aged 18 to 30 and one aged 30 to 40 years, made up the cohort. The paper as a whole reports these results and caveats: Because only two donors were included in the study, the extent to which the findings can be generalized is limited. The secondary T-cell response was found to be weaker but faster than the primary response, with a peak reached on day 5 rather than on day 15. After the booster, most of the clones that had expanded following primary vaccination were detected again (96% of CD4 and 85% to 90% of CD8), which suggests that memory was broadly maintained. FACS-sorted repertoires could contain abundant contaminating clonotypes from the bulk population, so computational filtering was required. A small share of clonotypes was detected in both CD4 and CD8 compartments, with the overlap likely arising from convergent recombination.

TCRdb records Illumina NovaSeq 6000 as the sequencer. TCR cDNA was made using 5'RACE template switching, a step that added a universal primer site and unique molecular identifiers. Priming of cDNA synthesis was performed from both the TCR alpha and TCR beta constant segments. Two PCR steps were used to amplify libraries, with sample barcodes and sequencing adapters being added in the second step. Sequencing of libraries was performed on Illumina HiSeq 2500 (2x100 bp) or NovaSeq (2x150 bp). On the study's bioinformatics: Demultiplexing of reads and collapsing into UMI consensus sequences were performed with MIGEC, and V(D)J alignment was carried out with MiXCR. Vaccine-responding clonotypes were identified with edgeR using replicate PBMC samples, with FDR below 0.01 and a log2 fold change above 5 up to day 15 being required. Bulk clonotypes were assigned CD4 or CD8 identity according to which sequenced CD4 or CD8 repertoire held them at higher abundance. In-frame beta chains were kept once TCRdb had trimmed the public reads at Q25 with fastp and called clones with MiXCR. CDR3 protein sequences are deduplicated, and each keeps its most common genes and DNA. TCRdb's processing, not the authors', yielded these V and J calls. The sample table records some 420,000 distinct CDR3 sequences; 18% of these occur just once. The ten largest clones capture 15% to 20% of the sample.

According to the study, the label for this sample's treatment or condition signals: live attenuated yellow fever vaccine strain. At each blood-draw timepoint, two biological replicates of bulk PBMCs were collected. A standard Ficoll-Paque protocol was used to isolate PBMCs from peripheral blood. TriZol was used to extract RNA from bulk PBMCs, CD4 and CD8 fractions, and dextramer-positive and dextramer-negative fractions. From its cysteine to its phenylalanine, the CDR3 spans 15 amino acids. The retained sequence is limited to the CDR3, 45 bases, with the frame set at the first base. CDR1 and CDR2 are drawn from the germline V gene: SGHTA, FQGNSA. The V end loses 2 bases and the J end loses 1 base, and a stretch of 9 bases separates them. This clonotype has only a few counts. Its specific antigen is unknown. No per-base quality is available; no much larger clone lies one base away.

The chain joins TRBV7-2 to TRBJ1-5, with no confidently assigned D gene. This TCR came from a man aged 18-30 years who received the YFV17D yellow fever vaccine. The sample was PBMCs, taken before the yellow fever booster vaccination. The nucleotides are TGTGCCAGCAGCTTATCGGTGGTCAGCAATCAGCCCCAGCATTTT. Its protein is CASSLSVVSNQPQHF.